The clone carrying this TCR beta chain was found a few times. Its antigen is undetermined. Four PCR rounds used nested alpha and beta constant region primers plus the SP2 primer. For blood and skin samples, reverse transcription used TCR alpha and beta constant primers. TCRdb reprocessed the 5' RACE reads with MiXCR, giving one entry per CDR3 protein. Of roughly 30,000 distinct CDR3 sequences listed, approximately 16% are singletons. The data were obtained in a study of naive and memory T cell subsets. Findings and limits, study-wide: This RNA-based method may be sensitive to activation-related transcript changes.

The CDR3 sequence is 16 residues long. V shed 7 bases and J shed 0 bases, with 19 bases lying between them. Germline-derived CDR1 and CDR2 are MNHEY and SVGAGI. The library had UMIs added by 3' ligation of an oligonucleotide to TCR cDNA. Adult healthy volunteers gave 2.5 ml peripheral blood for whole-blood RNA. Input was about 1 to 1,100 ng of DNase-treated total RNA without cell sorting. The V and J genes are TRBV6-5 and TRBJ2-7; perhaps TRBD2 as D (6 bases). The TCR originated in a female donor in good health. This chain's CDR3 is CASTHQAGTASYEQYF. CDR3 DNA: TGTGCCAGCACTCACCAGGCCGGGACTGCCTCCTACGAGCAGTACTTC.